Detailed here is one T cell receptor (beta chain). This clonotype appeared a few times. Its antigen is still unknown. No base-level quality is on record; no much larger clone is a single base apart. CDR1 is given as LNHDA and CDR2 as SQIVND, both from the germline V gene (reference sequence). V is trimmed back by 4 bases and J by 3 bases, and the junction contains 15 bases that no gene match accounts for. The CDR3 runs 17 amino acids, cysteine and phenylalanine included. Left in the record is the CDR3 DNA by itself, 51 bases read in frame from the first base. What the time point label conveys for this sample: persistent/refractory GD, antithyroid drugs over 5 years with positive TRAb. For both TCR sequencing and RNA sequencing, RNA was extracted from PBMCs using TRIzol. The diagnosis of Graves' disease was made according to American Thyroid Association guidelines. The patients came from an endocrinology department in Xi'an, China. From each patient, roughly 9 milliliters of peripheral blood was collected into an EDTA anticoagulant tube. Ficoll Paque Plus density gradient separation was used to isolate PBMCs, and no further T cell sorting was performed. An Agilent 2100 Bioanalyzer and agarose gel were used to assess RNA quality, and a NanoDrop 2000 was used to measure RNA concentration.

This entry is derived from a study of regulatory T cells in long-lasting Graves disease (dated by TCRdb to the early 2020s). With regard to the full study: Persistent Graves' disease meant more than 5 years of antithyroid drug treatment with TSH receptor autoantibodies that stayed positive. In the clinical cohort, patients with persistent Graves' disease had used antithyroid drugs for an average of around ten years. The study took place in China and was registered as a clinical trial. Persistent Graves' disease patients were compared with newly diagnosed Graves' disease patients by peripheral blood TCR sequencing and RNA sequencing. A total of 35 or so samples were covered by TCR sequencing, comprising approximately 13 persistent and around 20 newly diagnosed Graves' disease patients. On the study overall, not on this receptor specifically: Persistent disease showed preferential use of TRBV28, TRBJ1-2 and TRBJ2-5, whereas newly diagnosed disease favored TRBV20-1 and TRBJ2-1. Compared with newly diagnosed patients, persistent Graves' disease patients had lower TCR Shannon entropy and fewer highly expanded clones, which suggests clonal expansion. A larger number of public clonotypes was shared among persistent patients (under 3,000) than among newly diagnosed patients (roughly 970). As a limitation, the authors acknowledged that the small sample size may reduce accuracy. Only peripheral blood was studied, because thyroid tissue, the primary lesion, was inaccessible. Sequencing and analysis were limited to the TCR beta chain.

Preparation of the library involved multiplex PCR. The reads were generated on an Illumina HiSeq 4000. iRepertoire HTBI primers and Arm-PCR amplification of CDR3 regions were used to construct TCR beta libraries. PCR products were gel purified before sequencing. Turning to the authors' computational methods: Gene usage analysis of CDR3 amino acid clonotypes relied on the roughly 60 TRBV and 15 or so TRBJ segments identified across samples. Filtered high-quality paired reads were merged into contigs using COPE and FqMerger. BLAST was used to align contigs to IMGT TRBV, TRBD and TRBJ reference genes, with CDR3 defined following IMGT. Highly expanded clones were defined as clonotypes with a frequency above 0.1%. Shannon entropy served as the measure of repertoire diversity, while the Gini coefficient captured V-J evenness. Public clonotypes were defined as clonotypes shared by more than one individual. Using fastp at Q25 and MiXCR, TCRdb reprocessed the public reads and kept productive beta chains. All rows with the same CDR3 protein become a single entry with the most common DNA and genes. TCRdb's processing, not the authors' own work, is the source of the V and J calls. The sample table holds a few hundred thousand distinct CDR3 sequences, of which around 20% were seen once. The top ten hold approximately 28% of the sample.

The chain was built from TRBV19 and TRBJ2-7, with 7 bases matching TRBD2. The TCR comes from a female donor with Graves disease. The sequencing here drew on peripheral blood mononuclear cells (PBMCs), taken when the disease was refractory, from a patient treated with antithyroid drugs. Here is the DNA: TGTGCCAGTAGTACGCGGGCTAGCGGAACGAGAGGCTACGAGCAGTACTTC. It encodes CASSTRASGTRGYEQYF.